This entry lists 16 T cell receptor beta chains sequenced from one sample in a study of T cell changes during pregnancy in multiple sclerosis. Using immunoSEQ multiplex PCR, the repertoire was profiled, and TCRdb retains in-frame clones only, with some absent. The sample contains roughly 47,000 clones, 94% of which appear only once. This specimen consisted of CD8+ T cells from peripheral blood mononuclear cells, obtained before pregnancy. The receptors stem from a female donor with multiple sclerosis, enrolled in a pregnancy study.

The count of this clone is one. The chain couples TRBV10-3 to TRBJ2-3; 12 nucleotides agree with TRBD2. The CDR3 is made up of 18 amino acids. Germline-derived CDR1 and CDR2 are ENHRY and SYGVKD. Trimming removed 0 bases from V and 5 bases from J; junction bases left unmatched: 9. CDR3 sequence: CAISESYTSGLAGDTQYF. In DNA, the CDR3 is TGTGCCATCAGTGAGTCATATACATCGGGACTAGCGGGAGATACGCAGTATTTT.

The chain uses TRBV9 and TRBJ2-7; 9 nucleotides agree with TRBD1. Germline values: CDR1 SGDLS, CDR2 YYNGEE. After removal of 2 bases from V and 2 bases from J, the junction contained 2 bases not matched to a gene. The length of the CDR3 is 14 residues. The CDR3 DNA is TGTGCCAGCAGCGTGGGACAGGGAACCTACGAGCAGTACTTC. Translating it yields CASSVGQGTYEQYF.

The CDR3 nucleotides read TGTGCCAGCAGTAGCGGGAGCACCGGGGAGCTGTTTTTT. Encoded protein: CASSSGSTGELFF. The chain employs TRBV6-5 and TRBJ2-2, with 8 positions matching TRBD2. The CDR3 totals 13 residues. V lost 5 bases, J lost 4 bases, and 0 bases stayed unmatched. Looked up from germline, CDR1 is MNHEY and CDR2 is SVGAGI.

The J gene is TRBJ2-3, the V gene TRBV6-1, with TRBD1 as a possible D gene (5 bases). The CDR3 runs 15 residues. The V gene lost 0 bases and the J gene lost 3 bases, with 10 bases spanning the gap. The V gene's germline CDR1 is MNHNS and CDR2 SASEGT. The CDR3 here is CASSEALQGTDTQYF. CDR3 coding DNA: TGTGCCAGCAGTGAAGCGCTTCAGGGTACAGATACGCAGTATTTT.

CDR3 in DNA: TGTGCCAGCAGTCCCAGACAGGGGAGTTTTACTGAAGCTTTCTTT. It codes for CASSPRQGSFTEAFF. The chain employs TRBV27 and TRBJ1-1; TRBD1 matches 8 bases. Germline loops: CDR1 MNHEY, CDR2 SMNVEV (reference sequence). The length of the CDR3 is 15 residues. Unmatched junction bases numbered 10, after V lost 5 bases and J lost 5 bases.

The chain links TRBV5-1 to TRBJ2-7, with 8 nucleotides matching TRBD1. The CDR3 is 14 amino acids. Germline values: CDR1 SGHRS, CDR2 YFSETQ. Trimming took 2 bases from V and 5 from J; bases not matched to a gene: 6. CDR3 sequence (DNA): TGCGCCAGCAGCTTTTGGGCAGGGGGCGACGAGCAGTACTTC. It specifies CASSFWAGGDEQYF.

This chain joins TRBV11-2 and TRBJ2-7, with D possibly matching TRBD1 (8 bases). With 5 bases removed from V and 6 bases from J, the gap between germline ends came to 20 bases. This CDR3 region has 15 residues. Germline assignment: CDR1 SGHAT and CDR2 FQNNGV. This chain's CDR3 is CASSEQGGRSGEQYF. CDR3 DNA sequence: TGTGCCAGCAGCGAACAGGGGGGGAGGTCCGGCGAGCAGTACTTC. Full variable domain (outside the CDR3, taken from reference TRBV11-2 and TRBJ2-7): EAGVAQSPRYKIIEKRQSVAFWCNPISGHATLYWYQQILGQGPKLLIQFQNNGVVDDSQLPKDRFSAERLKGVDSTLKIQPAKLEDSAVYLCASSEQGGRSGEQYFGPGTRLTVT.

This chain uses TRBV4-1 with TRBJ2-7, with 7 bases fitting TRBD1. The CDR3 is 14 amino acids. The germline V gene encodes CDR1 MGHRA and CDR2 YSYEKL. With V trimmed by 5 bases and J by 3 bases, 7 bases remained unmatched. The chain's CDR3 is CASSFSGTDYEQYF. The CDR3 DNA reads TGCGCCAGCAGCTTTTCCGGGACAGACTACGAGCAGTACTTC.

The V call is TRBV4-2, the J call TRBJ2-1; D possibly corresponds to TRBD2 (6 bases). Germline-derived CDR1 and CDR2 are LGHNA and YNFKEQ. The CDR3 totals 17 residues. The V gene lost 0 bases and the J gene lost 2 bases, with 14 bases spanning the gap. CDR3 amino acids: CASSQDSPGRPYNEQFF. CDR3 DNA: TGTGCCAGCAGCCAAGATTCTCCCGGGAGACCCTACAATGAGCAGTTCTTC.

The chain combines TRBV27 with TRBJ2-1, with D perhaps matching TRBD2 (6 bases). Germline lookup yields CDR1 MNHEY and CDR2 SMNVEV (reference sequence). This CDR3 has 14 amino acids. Trimming cost V 5 bases and J 5 bases, with 13 bases left between them. The CDR3 is CASSIGTPHNEQFF. In nucleotides, the CDR3 is TGTGCCAGCAGTATCGGGACTCCGCACAATGAGCAGTTCTTC.

V and J are TRBV7-2 and TRBJ1-5; D possibly corresponds to TRBD1 (5 bases). The V end was cut by 2 bases, the J end by 3 bases, with 14 bases between. Germline assignment: CDR1 SGHTA and CDR2 FQGNSA. The CDR3 totals 16 residues. CDR3 residues: CASSLFSSGFNQPQHF. The CDR3 DNA follows: TGTGCCAGCAGCTTATTTTCTTCAGGGTTCAATCAGCCCCAGCATTTT. Filled out from reference TRBV7-2 and TRBJ1-5, the complete variable domain reads GAGVSQSPSNKVTEKGKDVELRCDPISGHTALYWYRQSLGQGLEFLIYFQGNSAPDKSGLPSDRFSAERTGGSVSTLTIQRTQQEDSAVYLCASSLFSSGFNQPQHFGDGTRLSIL.

This clone was detected once. The CDR3: CASSIGRAGRGEAFF. The CDR3 nucleotides are TGTGCCAGTAGTATAGGTCGCGCGGGCAGGGGTGAAGCTTTCTTT. The chain combines TRBV19 with TRBJ1-1; tentatively, D is TRBD1 (6 bases). Trimming stripped 1 base from V and 7 bases from J, with 16 bases between. Germline V lookup: CDR1 LNHDA, CDR2 SQIVND (reference sequence). This CDR3 has 15 residues.

As regards this clone: Other DNA sequences in the sample encode the same CDR3. The V call is TRBV27, the J call TRBJ2-7, with 9 bases matching TRBD1. Germline V gene data show CDR1 as MNHEY and CDR2 as SMNVEV (reference sequence). With V trimmed by 3 bases and J by 1 base, 1 base remained unmatched. The CDR3 totals 14 residues. CDR3 protein: CASSLTGGSYEQYF. Here the CDR3 DNA reads TGTGCCAGCAGTTTGACAGGGGGTTCCTACGAGCAGTACTTC.

The chain uses TRBV2 and TRBJ2-2; 12 nucleotides align to TRBD1. V lost 6 bases and J lost 5; bases outside the gene matches: 10. Germline V gene sequence: CDR1 SNHLY, CDR2 FYNNEI. The CDR3 is 17 residues long. Here the CDR3 DNA reads TGTGCCAGCAGGGGGGACAGGGGGCGCTGGGGGACCGGGGAGCTGTTTTTT. The encoded protein is CASRGDRGRWGTGELFF.

This chain joins TRBV28 and TRBJ2-7; 8 positions match TRBD1. V was pared by 3 bases and J by 5 bases, with 6 bases of the junction left unmatched. This CDR3 is built from 14 residues. In germline, CDR1 is MDHEN, CDR2 SYDVKM. This CDR3 is CASSFPGQGDEQYF. CDR3 sequence (DNA): TGTGCCAGCAGTTTCCCAGGACAGGGCGACGAGCAGTACTTC.

A single count supports this clone. The chain combines TRBV15 with TRBJ2-7, with 9 positions matching TRBD1. The CDR3 is 15 residues long. Germline lookup yields CDR1 LNHNV and CDR2 YYDKDF (reference sequence). V trimming: 3 bases; J trimming: 5 bases; junction bases outside the gene matches: 8. CDR3 amino acids: CATSRTGTGLHEQYF. In DNA, the CDR3 is TGTGCCACCAGCAGGACCGGGACAGGGCTTCACGAGCAGTACTTC.